This T cell receptor (beta chain) derives from a study of T cell repertoires in cytomegalovirus infection. This clonotype was seen a handful of times. Its antigen is as yet unknown. MiXCR was run by TCRdb on the reads, yielding one entry per CDR3 protein. Of roughly 860,000 distinct CDR3 sequences in the sample, over 25% were seen once. Germline CDR1 and CDR2: SGHTA and FQGNSA. Trimming removed 4 bases from V and 3 bases from J, with 15 bases in between. This CDR3 contains 16 residues. General study findings and limits: The response measured ex vivo was dominated by TCR beta clonotypes (HLA-C-restricted and CMV-specific).

The sample in question was cultured CD8+ T cells from PBMCs, obtained from culture after CMV antigen stimulation. The receptor was isolated from a human donor in good health (CMV status not recorded). Some clones in this sample may be carry-over from other donors' samples. The V and J genes are TRBV7-2 and TRBJ1-4, with a weak D call TRBD1 (5 bases). The CDR3, as DNA: TGTGCCAGCAGCTCCCCCGGGACTGAGTCTAATGAAAAACTGTTTTTT. Translating it yields CASSSPGTESNEKLFF.